This TCR beta chain was sequenced in a study of cytomegalovirus exposure and HLA in healthy donors (TCRdb year 2017). Looking at the study overall: According to an earlier analysis of several hundred of the donors, about 179 million T cells yielded 117 million unique TCR beta sequences and 276 Gb of sequence data. Rather than using new phenotypic data, the later analysis identified candidate immune exposures from TCR beta sequences and from how often those sequences occurred across donors. All discovery cohort repertoires had been generated on a single sequencing platform. Using immunosequencing, the study profiled T cell repertoires from about 610 subjects and related those repertoires to cytomegalovirus serostatus. To predict cytomegalovirus infection status, the study combined high-throughput TCR immunosequencing, statistical association of individual TCRs with disease status, and machine learning. Because of strong linkage in the cohort, roughly five DR-DQ haplotypes were treated as single units for association and clustering. Alongside the repertoire data, information on donor age, sex, ethnicity and CMV serostatus was compiled. Among 398 genotyped donors of the cohort, an average of around 250,000 unique TCR beta nucleotide sequences was sequenced per donor, of which about 19% were non-productive. In a later analysis, previously published TCR beta repertoires from 600 to 850 donors were re-analyzed and high-resolution HLA genotyping was added so that TCR occurrence patterns could be studied. The number of donors typed differed by locus, with about 629-640 for A, B, C, DRB1 and DQB1, about 500 for DQA1, 600 to 610 for DPA1, and around 460 for DPB1. Along with the approximately 620-subject first cohort, a separate validation cohort of over a hundred different subjects was used. Among the roughly 430 genotyped donors, approximately 82% belonged to the genetic ancestry cluster associated with self-reported Caucasian donors. A later genetic analysis took genome-wide SNP genotypes for about three fifths of the 666 donors and used that subset as a discovery cohort. HLA typing covered class I and class II loci at four-digit resolution. Approximately 310 gigabases of sequencing data and approximately 93 million unique TCR sequences were included in an early release covering about 600 HLA-typed donors. The aim of the study was to test whether cataloging public T cell receptors could identify signatures of past pathogen exposure. To decide whether each TCR beta V gene segment behaved as functional or pseudogenic, an earlier analysis of some 600 of the donors relied on high-throughput TCR beta sequencing.

A few counts support this clone. It has no known antigen specificity. Base-call qualities are not available, and no considerably larger clone is one nucleotide away. CDR1 and CDR2, looked up from the germline V gene, are MNHEY and SVGAGI. A distance of 5 bases separates the germline ends of V and J, which lose 2 bases and 4 bases respectively. The CDR3 holds 12 amino acids from the cysteine to the phenylalanine. Only the CDR3 DNA is retained, 36 bases long and in frame from the first base. Findings and caveats that apply to the study as a whole: Only TCR beta chains were sequenced in this cohort, and the absence of alpha or paired-chain data limited detectable features. V-gene and J-gene trimming of TCR beta chains was associated with a missense DCLRE1C variant in a later genetic analysis, and the association was replicated in an independent cohort. A later analysis found that TCR association rates varied across HLA loci, with DRB1 alleles showing the most associated TCRs and HLA-C alleles the fewest. Because some donors lacked HLA typing at each locus, the association tests relied only on the typed subset. The sequencing pipeline was judged likely to have produced a cluster of highly shared sequence variants as a technical artifact. The study gave a list of roughly 150 TCR beta chains associated with cytomegalovirus. Some IMGT-functional V segments, including TRBV6-2 and TRBV6-3, could not be told apart with the 87-base-pair reads, so those segments were excluded. A later analysis associated 16,951 TCR beta sequences with specific HLA alleles at a false discovery rate of 0.05. Several of the top co-occurrence clusters appeared to be linked to parvovirus B19, influenza, CMV and Epstein-Barr virus, according to a later analysis. When HLA alleles, especially DR and DQ, strongly co-occurred, TCR associations were difficult to assign to individual alleles. For the cohort, immune exposure information was limited to CMV serostatus. Linkage disequilibrium might explain the correlated functional status among segregating V segments, but an unknown experimental factor could not be ruled out. A further reported finding was that TCR beta sequences accurately predicted the HLA-A and HLA-B alleles for most subjects in the first cohort. Compared with the roughly 720-donor mean, donors in an Asian-associated ancestry cluster had fewer N-insertions in productive TCRs, according to a later genetic analysis. The presence/absence analyses assumed that sequencing depth was roughly uniform across donors, and that assumption may not be true. About 17 rarely observed V segments, including chromosome 9 orphons, were excluded from the earlier analysis of about 500 of the donors because counts were too low. In a later analysis, HLA-associated TCR beta chains were found to be more clonally expanded and to have lower generation probabilities than equally common non-associated chains. According to a later analysis, most CMV-associated TCR beta chains appeared to be HLA-restricted, and the HLA associations seemed to be driven largely by CMV exposure. It was suggested by the authors that the approach could potentially be generalized to other disease states and immunological phenotypes. Cytomegalovirus status was reported to be diagnosed by the classifier with high specificity and sensitivity in both the original and validation cohorts. Across donors, most TCR sequences were observed very rarely, whereas some public TCRs were present in many individuals. A few of the identified cytomegalovirus-associated TCR beta chains were confirmed in vitro to be specific for cytomegalovirus antigens. An earlier analysis of 587 of the donors showed that most TCR beta V segments appeared in productive rearrangements either about 87% or about 30% of the time, which broadly matched IMGT annotations.

Preparation of the library involved the immunoSEQ multiplex PCR assay. The multiplex PCR relied on a mix of 60 forward primers for TCR Vbeta segments and 13 reverse primers for TCR Jbeta segments. The CDR3 region of rearranged TCR beta genes was amplified from genomic DNA by a multiplex PCR assay. Amplified TCR beta libraries were sequenced as 87-base-pair reads on the Illumina HiSeq System. As for the authors' bioinformatics: A later analysis counted about 76 million unique TCR beta chains across the roughly 700 repertoires, and around 9.9 million of these chains were shared by at least two donors. A nearest-neighbor algorithm error-corrected the raw reads and collapsed the reads into unique sequences, merging closely related sequences to remove PCR and sequencing errors. CDR3 sequences were aligned to IMGT reference sequences to assign V, D and J gene segments. For a sequence to be retained, a match of at least six nucleotides to both a V gene segment and a J gene segment was required. Rearrangements were classified as productive when the CDR3 lacked stop codons and remained in frame with V and J, and all other rearrangements were classified as non-productive. Following IMGT convention, CDR3 was defined as the stretch from the second conserved V-encoded cysteine to the conserved J-encoded phenylalanine. The earlier analysis of about 590 of the donors excluded sequences that lacked an unambiguous match to a single V gene segment. An earlier analysis of several hundred of the donors classified V segments as functional when productive rearrangements were above 56.7% and as segregating when the standard deviation between donors was above 5%. To diagnose cytomegalovirus status from the catalog of TCR beta chain sequences, a statistical classification framework was built. A later analysis assigned V and J genes by comparing TCR nucleotide sequences with IMGT/GENE-DB human TR gene sequences. A later analysis assigned CDR3 sequences and most-parsimonious VDJ recombination scenarios with the TCRdist pipeline. In a later analysis, each TCR beta chain was defined by its CDR3 amino acid sequence together with its V-gene family, and reads lacking a unique V-gene family were excluded. As a way to deal with suspected cross-contamination and a sequencing artifact, a later analysis dropped 500 to 700 nucleotide sequences that were highly shared and had low generation probability. In a later analysis, a clonal expansion index for each public chain was calculated from normalized within-repertoire ranks of inferred template counts. A later analysis computed generation probabilities with a VDJ recombination model fitted to out-of-frame rearrangements, and checked the results against IGoR. In a later analysis, TCR-TCR, TCR-HLA and TCR-CMV co-occurrence was scored with hypergeometric tests, and a repertoire-size bias correction was applied to TCR pairs. A later analysis estimated false discovery rates by permuting HLA or CMV assignments 20 times. In a later analysis, co-occurring TCRs were grouped with DBSCAN, and TCRdist sequence similarity was added when clustering was performed within HLA-allele-positive subsets. For co-occurrence clustering, repertoires with fewer than 30,000 or more than 120,000 public chains were excluded, along with about five repertoires with anomalous nucleotide sharing. The table was pulled from immuneACCESS by TCRdb, which kept in-frame rearrangements only. Such tables lose some clones; where checked, under half of the loss comes from unresolved V genes, and the rest has no known cause. That table gives V, J and clone size, and the DNA gave D and trimming. The sample has around 180,000 clones on record, 80% of them singletons. More than 5.5% of the sample comes from the top ten.

The cohort was made up of approximately 700 healthy bone marrow donors. At the time of sampling, all cohort members were nominally healthy, though unrecorded immune exposures were likely present. The donor tested CMV seropositive and was one of the 289 seropositive cohort members. Each donor provided a peripheral blood sample, and peripheral blood mononuclear cells were used for TCR beta sequencing. The Qiagen DNeasy Blood Extraction Kit was used to extract genomic DNA from the blood cell samples. The chain is made from TRBV6-5 and TRBJ1-1; no D gene is confidently identified. The sample comprised PBMCs. The clonotype was recovered from a man aged 25-40 years in good health and CMV-seropositive. CDR3 reads: CASSYAGTEAFF. DNA sequence: TGTGCCAGCAGTTACGCGGGCACTGAAGCTTTCTTT.